This paragraph reports one T cell receptor (beta chain). Its cognate antigen is unknown. Data came from immunoSEQ multiplex PCR; TCRdb stores just in-frame clones and leaves some out. Of more than 2 million clones listed, around 96% are singletons. It was CD45RO-negative cells, positively selected for CCR7, that made up naive CD8 cells, with terminally differentiated effector memory CD45RA+ cells excluded. The record originates from a study of shared clonotypes between healthy human individuals. Study-wide results and limits: It was the few donors that limited the genetic and exposure-history diversity represented.

CDR1 is MDHEN and CDR2 is SYDVKM in the germline V gene. The length of the CDR3 is 14 residues. After removal of 5 bases from V and 5 bases from J, the junction contained 6 bases not matched to a gene. The receptor was isolated from a man younger than 30 in good health. The J gene is TRBJ2-1, the V gene TRBV28; TRBD1 aligns across 7 bases. Material for sequencing was naive CD8+ T cells sorted from blood. The CDR3 sequence: CASSAGTENNEQFF. The CDR3 DNA reads TGTGCCAGCAGTGCCGGGACAGAAAACAATGAGCAGTTCTTC.